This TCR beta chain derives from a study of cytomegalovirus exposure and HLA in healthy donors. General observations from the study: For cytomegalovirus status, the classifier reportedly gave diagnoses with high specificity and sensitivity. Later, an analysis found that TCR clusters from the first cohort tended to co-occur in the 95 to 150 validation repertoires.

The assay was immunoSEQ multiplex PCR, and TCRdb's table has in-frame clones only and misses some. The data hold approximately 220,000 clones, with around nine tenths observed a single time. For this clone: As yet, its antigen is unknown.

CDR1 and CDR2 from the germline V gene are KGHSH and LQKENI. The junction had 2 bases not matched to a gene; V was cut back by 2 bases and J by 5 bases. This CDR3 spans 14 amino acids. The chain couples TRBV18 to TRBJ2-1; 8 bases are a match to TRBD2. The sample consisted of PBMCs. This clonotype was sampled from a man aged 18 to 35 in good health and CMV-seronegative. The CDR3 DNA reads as TGTGCCAGCTCACCATCGGGGGGGAACAATGAGCAGTTCTTC. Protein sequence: CASSPSGGNNEQFF. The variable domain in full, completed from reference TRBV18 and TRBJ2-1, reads NAGVMQNPRHLVRRRGQEARLRCSPMKGHSHVYWYRQLPEEGLKFMVYLQKENIIDESGMPKERFSAEFPKEGPSILRIQQVVRGDSAAYFCASSPSGGNNEQFFGPGTRLTVL.